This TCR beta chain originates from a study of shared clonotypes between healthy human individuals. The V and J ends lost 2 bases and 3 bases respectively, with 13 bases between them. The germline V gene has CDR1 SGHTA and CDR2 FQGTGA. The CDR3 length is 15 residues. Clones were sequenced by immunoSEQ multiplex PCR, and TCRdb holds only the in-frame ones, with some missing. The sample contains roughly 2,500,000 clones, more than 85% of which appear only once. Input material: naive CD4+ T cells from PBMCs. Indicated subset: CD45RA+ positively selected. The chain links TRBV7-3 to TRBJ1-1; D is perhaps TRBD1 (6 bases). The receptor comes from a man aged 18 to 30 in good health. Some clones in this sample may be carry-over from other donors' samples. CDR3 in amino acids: CASSLVWGRDTEAFF. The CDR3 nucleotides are TGTGCCAGCAGCTTAGTGTGGGGGCGAGACACTGAAGCTTTCTTT.